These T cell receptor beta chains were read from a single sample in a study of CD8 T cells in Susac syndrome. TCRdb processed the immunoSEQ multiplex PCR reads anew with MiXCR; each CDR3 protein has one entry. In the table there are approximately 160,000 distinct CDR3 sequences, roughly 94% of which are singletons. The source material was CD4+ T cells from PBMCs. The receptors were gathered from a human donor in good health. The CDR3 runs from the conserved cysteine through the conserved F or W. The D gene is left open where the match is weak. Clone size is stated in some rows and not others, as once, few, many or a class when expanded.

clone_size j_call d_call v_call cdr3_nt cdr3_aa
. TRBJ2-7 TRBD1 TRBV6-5 TGTGCCAGCAGACCTACAGGGGGATGGTACGAGCAGTACTTC CASRPTGGWYEQYF
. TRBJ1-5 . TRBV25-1 TGTGCCAGCAGTGAATATTTGGGGGCGGATAGCAATCAGCCCCAGCATTTT CASSEYLGADSNQPQHF
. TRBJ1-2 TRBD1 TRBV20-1 TGCAGTGCTAGAGATTCAGGGGGCGGAGGGTATGGCTACACCTTC CSARDSGGGGYGYTF
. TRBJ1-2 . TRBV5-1 TGCGCCAGCAGCTTGGTGTCTGGGGCTTATGGCTACACCTTC CASSLVSGAYGYTF
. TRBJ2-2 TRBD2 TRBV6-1 TGTGCCAGCAGGTCTAGCGGGGGGGCAACGGGCGAAAACACCGGGGAGCTGTTTTTT CASRSSGGATGENTGELFF
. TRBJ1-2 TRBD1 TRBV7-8 TGTGCCAGCAGCTCCCAGGACAGGGGGCAGTTTGGCTACACCTTC CASSSQDRGQFGYTF
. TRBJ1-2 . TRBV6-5 TGTGCCAGCAGTCCGACAGGAAATGGCTACACCTTC CASSPTGNGYTF
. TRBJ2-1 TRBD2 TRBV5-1 TGCGCCAGCGGCGATAGGGTTACTAGCGGACCTCGGGTCTTC CASGDRVTSGPRVF
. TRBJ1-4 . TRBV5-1 TGCGCCAGCAGCTTGGAGGGGCCGAGGGAAAAACTGTTTTTT CASSLEGPREKLFF
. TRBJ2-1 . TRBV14 TGTGCCAGCAGCCAAGGGAACAGGGAACATGAGCAGTTCTTC CASSQGNREHEQFF
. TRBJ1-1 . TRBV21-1 TGTGCCAGCAGCAAAGCGCACACTGAAGCTTTCTTT CASSKAHTEAFF
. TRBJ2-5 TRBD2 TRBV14 TGTGCCAGCAGCCAGACTAGCGGAGAGTACCAAGAGACCCAGTACTTC CASSQTSGEYQETQYF
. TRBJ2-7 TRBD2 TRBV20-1 TGCAGTGCTAGAGGGGCTAGCGGGGCTTACGAGCAGTACTTC CSARGASGAYEQYF
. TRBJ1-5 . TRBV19 TGTGCCAGTAGTATAGACGGGGATCAGCCCCAGCATTTT CASSIDGDQPQHF
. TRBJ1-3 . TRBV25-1 TGTGCCAGCAGTTCGGTCACGTCTGGAAACACCATATATTTT CASSSVTSGNTIYF
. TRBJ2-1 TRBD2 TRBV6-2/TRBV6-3 TGTGCCAGCAGTACCTATAGCGGGGGGGCCTTTAATGAGCAGTTCTTC CASSTYSGGAFNEQFF
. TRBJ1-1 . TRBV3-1 TGTGCCAGCAGCCAAGATGCCAGTGAGGCTTTCTTT CASSQDASEAFF
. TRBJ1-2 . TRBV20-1 TGCAGTGCTAGAGATATGCGGGACTATGGCTACACCTTC CSARDMRDYGYTF
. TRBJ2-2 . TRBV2 TGTGCCAGCAGTGAACGCGTTACCGGGGAGCTGTTTTTT CASSERVTGELFF
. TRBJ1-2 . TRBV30 TGTGCCTGGAGTGTAGCGGAGGGCTACACCTTC CAWSVAEGYTF
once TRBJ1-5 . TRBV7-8 TGTGCCAGCAGCTTGGGCCTGCATTACTTGAATCAACCCCAGCATTTT CASSLGLHYLNQPQHF
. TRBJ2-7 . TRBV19 TGTGCCAGTAGTATCCTGGTCGGACCCTCGGGCGAGCAGTACTTC CASSILVGPSGEQYF
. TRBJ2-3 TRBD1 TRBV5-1 TGCGCCAGCAGCTTAGAGGCAGGGGGTCGGACAGATACGCAGTATTTT CASSLEAGGRTDTQYF
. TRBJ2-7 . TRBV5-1 TGCGCCAGCAGCTTAGGGCGAATGAGCTCCTACGAGCAGTACTTC CASSLGRMSSYEQYF